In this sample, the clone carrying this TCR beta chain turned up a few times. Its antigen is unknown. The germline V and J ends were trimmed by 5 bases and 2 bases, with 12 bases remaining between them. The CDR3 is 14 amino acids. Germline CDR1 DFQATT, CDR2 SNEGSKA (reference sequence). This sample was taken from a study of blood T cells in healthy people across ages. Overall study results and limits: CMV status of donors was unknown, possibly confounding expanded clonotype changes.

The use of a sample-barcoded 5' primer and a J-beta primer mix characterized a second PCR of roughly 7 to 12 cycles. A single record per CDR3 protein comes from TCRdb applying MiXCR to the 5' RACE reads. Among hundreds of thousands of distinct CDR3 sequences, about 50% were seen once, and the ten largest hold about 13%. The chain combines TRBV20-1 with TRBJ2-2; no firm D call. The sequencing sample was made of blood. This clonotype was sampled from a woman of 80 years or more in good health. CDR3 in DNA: TGCAGTGCTTTACATCGACGTAACACCGGGGAGCTGTTTTTT. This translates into CSALHRRNTGELFF.